Listed below are T cell receptor beta chains from one sample, sequenced in a study of post-analysis software for immune sequencing data. A single record per CDR3 protein comes from TCRdb applying MiXCR to the PCR reads. The sample includes hundreds of thousands of distinct CDR3 sequences, roughly 30% of them seen just once. Sequencing was carried out using blood. The receptors were gathered from a girl aged 10 to 17 with multiple sclerosis. CDR3s include the opening cysteine and the closing phenylalanine or tryptophan. The D gene is left open where the match is weak. Rows may omit the clone size; those that give it use once, few, many or a size class.

J	V	size	D	DNA	CDR3
TRBJ2-3	TRBV20-1	.	TRBD2	TGCAGTGCTAGGGCGGGGACTAGGACTACAGATACGCAGTATTTT	CSARAGTRTTDTQYF
TRBJ2-5	TRBV7-2	few	.	TGTGCCAGCAGGTCTCAAGGGGAGACCCAGTACTTC	CASRSQGETQYF
TRBJ1-2	TRBV10-3	once	TRBD1	TGTGCCATCAGCATGATGCCGACAGGGGGATACGGCTACACCTTC	CAISMMPTGGYGYTF
TRBJ2-1	TRBV7-7	few	.	TGTGCCAGCAGCTTATCGCGCTTCAATCAGCAGTTCTTC	CASSLSRFNQQFF
TRBJ2-1	TRBV10-3	.	TRBD2	TGTGCCATGACTAGCGCTTACAATGAGCAGTTCTTC	CAMTSAYNEQFF
TRBJ1-2	TRBV5-1	once	.	TGCGCCAGCAGCTTGGGGTCGCGGCAGGGCATCTATGGCTACACCTTC	CASSLGSRQGIYGYTF
TRBJ2-1	TRBV4-3	many	.	TGCGCCAGCAGCCAAGATGTCGGCAGCGCCCTTTACAATGAGCAGTTCTTC	CASSQDVGSALYNEQFF
TRBJ2-1	TRBV29-1	many	TRBD1	TGCAGCGTTGAGGTCGGGGGACAGGGCTACAATGAGCAGTTCTTC	CSVEVGGQGYNEQFF
TRBJ2-1	TRBV7-8	many	TRBD1	TGTGCCAGCAGCCTGGGACAGAACTCCTACAATGAGCAGTTCTTC	CASSLGQNSYNEQFF
TRBJ2-3	TRBV28	.	TRBD2	TGTGCCAGCAGATCCCCGGGGGGGGACACAGATACGCAGTGTTTT	CASRSPGGDTDTQCF
TRBJ2-7	TRBV29-1	few	TRBD2	TGCAGCGTGGTGGAAGCTAGCGGGTTCTTTTCCTACGAGCAGTACTTC	CSVVEASGFFSYEQYF
TRBJ1-4	TRBV29-1	.	.	TGCAGCGTGGATCTGACAGGACGTAATGAAAAACTGTTTTTT	CSVDLTGRNEKLFF
TRBJ2-1	TRBV7-8	.	TRBD2	TGTGCCAGCAGCTCATCGGGACTAGGCCAAAATGAGCAGTTCTTC	CASSSSGLGQNEQFF
TRBJ1-2	TRBV12-3/TRBV12-4	.	.	TGTGCCAGCGGGCGAGACGGGAGGTATGGCTACACCTTC	CASGRDGRYGYTF
TRBJ2-7	TRBV4-3	many	TRBD2	TGCGCCAGCAGCCAGTCCGGGACTAGCGGATACGAGCAGTACTTC	CASSQSGTSGYEQYF
TRBJ2-1	TRBV11-3	.	TRBD1	TGTGCCAGCAGCTCCGCCGGGACAGCAATGCTCCGGGACAATGAGCAGTTCTTC	CASSSAGTAMLRDNEQFF
TRBJ1-5	TRBV20-1	.	.	TGCAGTGCTAGGGGTGCGGCGGGGAGACGGCAGCCCCAGCATTTT	CSARGAAGRRQPQHF
TRBJ1-2	TRBV18	few	.	TGTGCCAGCTCACCACCCATTAACCCTAACCACTATGGCTACACCTTC	CASSPPINPNHYGYTF
TRBJ1-1	TRBV2	.	.	TGTGCCAGCAGTGGACAGTGGGGCACTGAAGCTTTCTTT	CASSGQWGTEAFF
TRBJ1-1	TRBV2	.	.	TGTGCCAGCAGCCCCGCCAGGGGCGGTGAAGCTTTCTTT	CASSPARGGEAFF
TRBJ2-4	TRBV20-1	few	.	TGCAGTGCTAGAGATGCTGTAGCGTACGGAAGAGCCAAAAACATTCAGTACTTC	CSARDAVAYGRAKNIQYF
TRBJ1-2	TRBV20-1	few	.	TGCAGTGCTAGGGAGGCCCCCTTGAAGGGCTATGGCTACACCTTC	CSAREAPLKGYGYTF
TRBJ2-3	TRBV5-1	.	TRBD2	TGCGTCAGCAGCTCCGGTTCTAGCGGGGGCACAGATACGCAGTATTTT	CVSSSGSSGGTDTQYF
TRBJ1-1	TRBV4-1	.	.	TGCGCCAGCAGCCAAGGGCCGGGTTCGGGGTACACTGAAGCTTTCTTT	CASSQGPGSGYTEAFF
TRBJ2-7	TRBV28	few	.	TGTGCCAGCAGCCGCCGGGGAGGCCGAGCTGAGCAGTACTTC	CASSRRGGRAEQYF
TRBJ2-1	TRBV28	.	.	TGTGCCAGCAGTTTATTGAGGACGGGGCAGTTCTTC	CASSLLRTGQFF
TRBJ2-4	TRBV7-2	.	TRBD1	TGTGCCAGCAGCCAAGACAGGGTCCGATACATTCAGTACTTC	CASSQDRVRYIQYF
TRBJ2-7	TRBV27	.	TRBD1	TGTGCCAGCCGCGGGACAGGGGAGGTCCACGAGCAGTACTTC	CASRGTGEVHEQYF
TRBJ2-1	TRBV28	few	.	TGTGCCAGCAGTTCGGGCGGGATAACGAATAATGAGCAGTTCTTC	CASSSGGITNNEQFF
TRBJ1-6	TRBV6-1	.	.	TGTGCCACCCTGACACCCGATAATTCACCCCTCCACTTT	CATLTPDNSPLHF
TRBJ2-3	TRBV18	.	.	TGTGCCAGCTCCGGACCCACGACAGATACGCAGTATTTT	CASSGPTTDTQYF
TRBJ2-7	TRBV6-5	.	TRBD1	TGTGCCAGCAGGGATGGACAGGGGACCTACGAGCAGTACTTC	CASRDGQGTYEQYF
TRBJ1-6	TRBV18	.	.	TGTGCCAGCTCACCACGGGACCGGGTTGTGGATTCACCCCTCCACTTT	CASSPRDRVVDSPLHF